This T cell receptor (beta chain) was documented in a study of T cells after yellow fever vaccination. Overall study results and limits: Abundant contaminating clonotypes from the bulk population could appear in FACS-sorted repertoires. A limited proportion of clonotypes was detected within both the CD4 and CD8 compartments.

Template switching with 5'RACE generated the TCR cDNA and added a universal primer site and UMIs. Via MiXCR, TCRdb re-called the 5' RACE reads, giving one row per CDR3 protein. Altogether some 290,000 distinct CDR3 sequences are present, over 8.5% being singletons, with the ten largest covering 3% to 4%. About this clonotype: The antigen remains undetermined.

Germline CDR1 and CDR2: SGHRS and YFSETQ. Trimming shortened V by 0 bases and J by 2 bases, and 15 bases separated the two germline ends. The CDR3 totals 17 residues. The specimen was CD4+ T cells sorted from PBMCs, collected 45 days after the yellow fever booster vaccination. The sequence was obtained from a man between 18 and 29 years old who received the YFV17D yellow fever vaccine. This chain uses TRBV5-1 with TRBJ1-5, with D possibly TRBD1 on 6 matching bases. CDR3: CASSLVPGASGNQPQHF. The CDR3 coding sequence is TGCGCCAGCAGCTTGGTCCCGGGGGCGTCTGGCAATCAGCCCCAGCATTTT. The whole variable domain, filled in from reference TRBV5-1 and TRBJ1-5, reads KAGVTQTPRYLIKTRGQQVTLSCSPISGHRSVSWYQQTPGQGLQFLFEYFSETQRNKGNFPGRFSGRQFSNSRSEMNVSTLELGDSALYLCASSLVPGASGNQPQHFGDGTRLSIL.